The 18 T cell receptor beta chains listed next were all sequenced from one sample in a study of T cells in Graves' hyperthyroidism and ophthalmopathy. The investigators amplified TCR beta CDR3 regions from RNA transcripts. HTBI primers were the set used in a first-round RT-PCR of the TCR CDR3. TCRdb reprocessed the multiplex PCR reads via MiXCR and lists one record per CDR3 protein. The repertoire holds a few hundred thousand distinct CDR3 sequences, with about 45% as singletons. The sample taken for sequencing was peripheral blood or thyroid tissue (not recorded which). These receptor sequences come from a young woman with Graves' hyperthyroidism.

The CDR3 reads CASSQATGTPTNYGYTF. The CDR3 DNA reads as TGCGCCAGCAGCCAAGCCACCGGGACCCCAACTAACTATGGCTACACCTTC. This chain connects TRBV4-1 to TRBJ1-2; a weak D match, TRBD1 (5 bases). The CDR3 extends over 17 amino acids. CDR1 is MGHRA, CDR2 YSYEKL, per germline. V gave up 1 base and J gave up 0 bases, with 15 bases separating them.

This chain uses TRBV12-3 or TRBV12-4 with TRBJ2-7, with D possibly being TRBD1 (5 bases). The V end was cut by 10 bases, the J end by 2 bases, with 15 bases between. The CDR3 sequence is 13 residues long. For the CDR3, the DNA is TGTGCCACTTCAGGGCCTGGGGCCTACGAGCAGTACTTC. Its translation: CATSGPGAYEQYF.

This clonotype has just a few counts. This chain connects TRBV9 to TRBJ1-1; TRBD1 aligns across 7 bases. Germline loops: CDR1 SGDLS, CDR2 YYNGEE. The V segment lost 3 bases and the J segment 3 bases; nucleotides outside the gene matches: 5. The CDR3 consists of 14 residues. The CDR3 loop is CASSGGQTHTEAFF. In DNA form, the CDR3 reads TGTGCCAGCAGCGGGGGACAGACTCACACTGAAGCTTTCTTT.

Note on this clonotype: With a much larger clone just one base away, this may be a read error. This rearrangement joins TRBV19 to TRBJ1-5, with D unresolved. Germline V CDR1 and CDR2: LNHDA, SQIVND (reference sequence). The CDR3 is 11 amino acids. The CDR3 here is CTGGLDQPQHF. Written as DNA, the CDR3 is TGTACCGGAGGGTTGGATCAGCCCCAGCATTTT.

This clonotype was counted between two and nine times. CDR3: CASSLISEMNTEAFF. CDR3 bases: TGTGCCAGCAGCTTGATTTCGGAGATGAACACTGAAGCTTTCTTT. The rearrangement uses TRBV5-5 and TRBJ1-1; no definite D call. With 1 base removed from V and 0 bases from J, the gap between germline ends came to 10 bases. The CDR3 sequence is 15 residues long. Germline V lookup: CDR1 SGHKS, CDR2 YYEKEE (reference sequence).

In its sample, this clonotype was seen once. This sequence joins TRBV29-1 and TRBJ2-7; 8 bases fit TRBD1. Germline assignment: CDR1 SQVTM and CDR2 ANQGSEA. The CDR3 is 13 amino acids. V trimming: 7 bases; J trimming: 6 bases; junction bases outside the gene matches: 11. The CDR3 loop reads CSASGGSRTEQYF. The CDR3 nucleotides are TGCAGCGCCTCAGGGGGCTCACGGACCGAGCAGTACTTC.

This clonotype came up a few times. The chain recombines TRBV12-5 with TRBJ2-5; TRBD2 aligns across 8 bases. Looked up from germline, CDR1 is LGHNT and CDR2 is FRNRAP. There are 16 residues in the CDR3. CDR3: CASSPPRREDQETQYF. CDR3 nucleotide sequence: TGTGCCAGCAGCCCCCCAAGGCGGGAGGACCAAGAGACCCAGTACTTC.

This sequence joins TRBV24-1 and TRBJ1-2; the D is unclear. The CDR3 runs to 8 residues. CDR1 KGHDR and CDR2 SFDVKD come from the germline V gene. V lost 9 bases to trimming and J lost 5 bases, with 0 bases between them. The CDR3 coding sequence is TGTGCCACCTATGGCTACACCTTC. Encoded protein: CATYGYTF.

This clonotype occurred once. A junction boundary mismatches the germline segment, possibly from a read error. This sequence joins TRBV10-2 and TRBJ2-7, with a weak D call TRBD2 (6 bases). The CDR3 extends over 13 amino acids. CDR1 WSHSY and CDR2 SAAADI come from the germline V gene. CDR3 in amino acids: CASRDLQDYEQYF. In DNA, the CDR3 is TGTGCCAGCAGGGACTTACAAGACTACGAGCAGTACTTC.

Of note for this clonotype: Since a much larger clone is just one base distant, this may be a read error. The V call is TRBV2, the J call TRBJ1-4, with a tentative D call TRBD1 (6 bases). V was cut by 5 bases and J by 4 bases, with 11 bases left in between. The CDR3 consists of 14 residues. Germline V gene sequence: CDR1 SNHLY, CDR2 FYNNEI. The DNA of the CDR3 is TGTGCCAGCAGTCGGGCAGGGGATAATGAAAAACTGTTTTTT. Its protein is CASSRAGDNEKLFF.

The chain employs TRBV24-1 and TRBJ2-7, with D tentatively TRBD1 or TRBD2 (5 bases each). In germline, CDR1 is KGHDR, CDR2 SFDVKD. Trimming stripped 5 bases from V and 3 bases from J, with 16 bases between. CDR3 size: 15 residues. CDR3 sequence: CATSARKPGSYEQYF. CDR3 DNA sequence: TGTGCCACCAGTGCTAGAAAGCCAGGGAGCTACGAGCAGTACTTC.

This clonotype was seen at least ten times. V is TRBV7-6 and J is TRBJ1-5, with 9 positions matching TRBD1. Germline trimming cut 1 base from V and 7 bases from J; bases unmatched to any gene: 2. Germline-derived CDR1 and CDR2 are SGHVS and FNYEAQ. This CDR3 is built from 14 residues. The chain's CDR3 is CASSLGQGGQPQHF. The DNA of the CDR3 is TGTGCCAGCAGCTTAGGACAGGGGGGGCAGCCCCAGCATTTT.

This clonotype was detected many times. The CDR3 reads CASSVTHEQYF. DNA for the CDR3: TGTGCCAGCAGCGTTACTCACGAGCAGTACTTC. This rearrangement joins TRBV7-6 to TRBJ2-7; D gene ambiguous. V lost 5 bases and J lost 5, with 7 bases in between. Germline values: CDR1 SGHVS, CDR2 FNYEAQ. The CDR3 has 11 amino acids.

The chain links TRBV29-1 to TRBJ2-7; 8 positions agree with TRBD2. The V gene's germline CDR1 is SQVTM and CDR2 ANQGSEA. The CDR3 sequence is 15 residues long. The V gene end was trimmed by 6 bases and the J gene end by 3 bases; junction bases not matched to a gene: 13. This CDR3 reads CSVTPTSAILYEQYF. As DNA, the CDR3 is TGCAGCGTAACCCCGACTAGCGCCATCCTCTACGAGCAGTACTTC.

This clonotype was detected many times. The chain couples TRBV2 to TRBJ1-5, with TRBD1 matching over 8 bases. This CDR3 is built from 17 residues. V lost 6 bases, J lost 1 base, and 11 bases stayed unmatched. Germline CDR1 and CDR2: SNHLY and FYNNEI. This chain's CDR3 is CASSLGQARGSNQPQHF. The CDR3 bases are TGTGCCAGCAGCCTGGGACAGGCCCGGGGGAGCAATCAGCCCCAGCATTTT.

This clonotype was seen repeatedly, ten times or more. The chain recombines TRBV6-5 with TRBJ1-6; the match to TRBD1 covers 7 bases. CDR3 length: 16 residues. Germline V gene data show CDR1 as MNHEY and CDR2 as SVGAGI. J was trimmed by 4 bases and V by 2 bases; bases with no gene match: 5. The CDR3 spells CASSYPPGQYNSPLHF. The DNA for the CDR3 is TGTGCCAGCAGTTACCCTCCGGGACAGTATAATTCACCCCTCCACTTT.

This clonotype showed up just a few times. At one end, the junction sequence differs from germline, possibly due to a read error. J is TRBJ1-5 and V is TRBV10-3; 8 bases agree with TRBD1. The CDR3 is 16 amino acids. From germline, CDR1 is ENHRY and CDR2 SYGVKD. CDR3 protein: CASSVPRGRGNQPQHF. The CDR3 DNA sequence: TGTGCCAGCAGTGTACCCAGGGGGCGCGGCAATCAGCCCCAGCATTTT.

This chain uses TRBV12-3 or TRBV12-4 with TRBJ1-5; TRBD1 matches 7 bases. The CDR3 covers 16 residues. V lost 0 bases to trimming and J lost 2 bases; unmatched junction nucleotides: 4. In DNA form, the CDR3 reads TGTGCCAGCAGTTTAGCGCCCGGACAGGGCAATCAGCCCCAGCATTTT. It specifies CASSLAPGQGNQPQHF.